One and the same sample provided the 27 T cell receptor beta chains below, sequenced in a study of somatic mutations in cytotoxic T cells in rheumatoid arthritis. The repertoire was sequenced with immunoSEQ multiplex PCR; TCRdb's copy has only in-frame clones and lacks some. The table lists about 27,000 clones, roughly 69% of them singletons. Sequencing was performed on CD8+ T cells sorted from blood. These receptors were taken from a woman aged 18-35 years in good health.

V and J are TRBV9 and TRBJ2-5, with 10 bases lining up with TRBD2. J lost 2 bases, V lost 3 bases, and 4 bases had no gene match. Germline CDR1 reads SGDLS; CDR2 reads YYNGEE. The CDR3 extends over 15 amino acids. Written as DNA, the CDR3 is TGTGCCAGCAGCGCTCCGACTAGCGGGCAAGAGACCCAGTACTTC. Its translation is CASSAPTSGQETQYF.

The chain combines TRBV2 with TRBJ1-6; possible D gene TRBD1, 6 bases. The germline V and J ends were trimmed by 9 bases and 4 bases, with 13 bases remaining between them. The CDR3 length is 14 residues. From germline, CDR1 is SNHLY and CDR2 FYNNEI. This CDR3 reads CASTGQHYNSPLHF. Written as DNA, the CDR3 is TGTGCCAGTACCGGACAGCATTATAATTCACCCCTCCACTTT.

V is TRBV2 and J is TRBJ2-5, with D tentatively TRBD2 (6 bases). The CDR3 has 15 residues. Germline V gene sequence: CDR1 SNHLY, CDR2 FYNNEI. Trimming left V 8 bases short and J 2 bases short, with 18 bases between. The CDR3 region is CASCLWGEGQETQYF. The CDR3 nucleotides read TGTGCCAGCTGCTTGTGGGGGGAAGGGCAAGAGACCCAGTACTTC.

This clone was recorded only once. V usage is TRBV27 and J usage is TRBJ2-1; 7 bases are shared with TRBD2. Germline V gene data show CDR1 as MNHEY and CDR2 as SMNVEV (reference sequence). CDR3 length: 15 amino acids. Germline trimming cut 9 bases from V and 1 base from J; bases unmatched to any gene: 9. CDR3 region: CASSIGGNSYNEQFF. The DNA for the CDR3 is TGTGCCAGTTCTATCGGGGGGAATTCCTACAATGAGCAGTTCTTC.

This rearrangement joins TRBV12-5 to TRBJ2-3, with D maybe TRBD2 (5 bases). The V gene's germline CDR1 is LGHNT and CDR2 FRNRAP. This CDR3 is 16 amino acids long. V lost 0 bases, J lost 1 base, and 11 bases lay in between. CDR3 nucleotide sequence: TGTGCTAGTGGTTTGGTAAGGGCCGGGGGCACAGATACGCAGTATTTT. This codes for CASGLVRAGGTDTQYF.

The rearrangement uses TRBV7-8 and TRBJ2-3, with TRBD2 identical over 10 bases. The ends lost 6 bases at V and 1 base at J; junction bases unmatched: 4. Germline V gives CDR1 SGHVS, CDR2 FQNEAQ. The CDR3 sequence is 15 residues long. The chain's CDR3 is CASRPLAGGTDTQYF. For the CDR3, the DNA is TGTGCCAGCAGACCTCTAGCGGGGGGCACAGATACGCAGTATTTT.

This CDR3 reads CASGLWEQYF. The CDR3 nucleotides are TGTGCCAGCGGTTTGTGGGAGCAGTACTTC. The chain couples TRBV6-5 to TRBJ2-7; D uncertain. V lost 8 bases, J lost 7 bases, and 9 bases lay in between. Germline CDR1 reads MNHEY; CDR2 reads SVGAGI. This CDR3 spans 10 amino acids.

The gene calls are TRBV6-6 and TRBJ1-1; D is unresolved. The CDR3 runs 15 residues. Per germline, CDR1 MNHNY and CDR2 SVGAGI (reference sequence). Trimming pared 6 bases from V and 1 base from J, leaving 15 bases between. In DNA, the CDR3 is TGTGCCAGCAGCGAGGACGGACGGAAGAACACTGAAGCTTTCTTT. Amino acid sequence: CASSEDGRKNTEAFF.

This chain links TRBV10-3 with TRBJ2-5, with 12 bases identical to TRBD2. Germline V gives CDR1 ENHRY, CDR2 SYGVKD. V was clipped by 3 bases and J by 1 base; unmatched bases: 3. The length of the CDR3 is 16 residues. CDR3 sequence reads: CAISDSTSGGQETQYF. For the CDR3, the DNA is TGTGCCATCAGTGACTCGACTAGCGGGGGCCAAGAGACCCAGTACTTC.

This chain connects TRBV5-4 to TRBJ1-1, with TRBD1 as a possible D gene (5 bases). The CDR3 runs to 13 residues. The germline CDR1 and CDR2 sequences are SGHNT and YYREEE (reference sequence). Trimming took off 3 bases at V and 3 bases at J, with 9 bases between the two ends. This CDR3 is CASSWGGDTEAFF. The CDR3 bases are TGTGCCAGCAGCTGGGGGGGGGACACTGAAGCTTTCTTT.

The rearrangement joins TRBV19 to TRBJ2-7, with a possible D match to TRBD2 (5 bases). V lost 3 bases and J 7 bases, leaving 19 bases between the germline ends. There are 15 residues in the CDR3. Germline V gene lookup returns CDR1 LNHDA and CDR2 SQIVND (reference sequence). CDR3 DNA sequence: TGTGCCAGTAGTATCCTCCCGGACCCGACGGGGGAGCAGTACTTC. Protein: CASSILPDPTGEQYF.

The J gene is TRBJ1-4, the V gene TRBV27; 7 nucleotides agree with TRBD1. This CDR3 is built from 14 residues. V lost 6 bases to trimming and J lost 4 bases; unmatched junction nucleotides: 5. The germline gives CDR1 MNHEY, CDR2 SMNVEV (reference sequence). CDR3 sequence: CASSVRDSNEKLFF. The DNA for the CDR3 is TGTGCCAGCAGCGTCCGGGACAGTAATGAAAAACTGTTTTTT.

CDR3 loop: CASSVDTDTQYF. The CDR3 DNA is TGTGCCAGCAGCGTAGATACAGATACGCAGTATTTT. The chain combines TRBV9 with TRBJ2-3; no reliable D call. The germline V gene encodes CDR1 SGDLS and CDR2 YYNGEE. V lost 0 bases and J 3 bases, leaving 2 bases between the germline ends. The CDR3 runs to 12 residues.

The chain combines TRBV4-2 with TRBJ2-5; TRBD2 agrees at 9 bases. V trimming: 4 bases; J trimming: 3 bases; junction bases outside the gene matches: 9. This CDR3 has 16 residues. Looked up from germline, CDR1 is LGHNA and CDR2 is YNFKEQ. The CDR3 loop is CASSRTAGGTEETQYF. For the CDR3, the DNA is TGTGCCAGCAGCCGCACCGCGGGGGGGACCGAAGAGACCCAGTACTTC.

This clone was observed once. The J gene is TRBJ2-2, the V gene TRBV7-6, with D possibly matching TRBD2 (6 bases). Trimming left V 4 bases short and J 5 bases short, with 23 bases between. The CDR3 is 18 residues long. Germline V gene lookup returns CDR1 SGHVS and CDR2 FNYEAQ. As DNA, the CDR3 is TGTGCCAGCAGCTCCCCCCTCCGGATGGACGGACTAACCGGGGAGCTGTTTTTT. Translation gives CASSSPLRMDGLTGELFF.

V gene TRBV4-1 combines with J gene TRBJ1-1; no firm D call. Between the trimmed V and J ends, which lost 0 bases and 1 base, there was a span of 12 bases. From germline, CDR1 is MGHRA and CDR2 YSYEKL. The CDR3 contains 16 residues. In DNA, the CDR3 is TGCGCCAGCAGCCAAGATAACGTCGCGGAGAACACTGAAGCTTTCTTT. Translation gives CASSQDNVAENTEAFF.

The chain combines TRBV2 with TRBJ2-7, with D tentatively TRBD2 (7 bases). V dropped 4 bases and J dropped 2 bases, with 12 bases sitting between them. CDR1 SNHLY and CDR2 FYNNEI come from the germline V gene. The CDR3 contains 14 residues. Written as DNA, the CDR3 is TGTGCCAGCAGTGCGGGGGGCTACACCTACGAGCAGTACGTC. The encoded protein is CASSAGGYTYEQYV.

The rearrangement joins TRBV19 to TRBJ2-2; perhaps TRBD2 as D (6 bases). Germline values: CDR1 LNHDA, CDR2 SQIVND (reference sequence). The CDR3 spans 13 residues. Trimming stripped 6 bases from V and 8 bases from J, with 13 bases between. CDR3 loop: CASSMGGAGELFF. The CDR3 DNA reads TGTGCCAGTAGCATGGGGGGAGCTGGGGAGCTGTTTTTT.

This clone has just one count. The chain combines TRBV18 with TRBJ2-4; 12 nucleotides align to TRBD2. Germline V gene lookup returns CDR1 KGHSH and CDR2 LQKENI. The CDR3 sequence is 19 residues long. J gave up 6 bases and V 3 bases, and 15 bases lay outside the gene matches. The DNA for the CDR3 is TGTGCCAGCTCACCCCGACAGTCGACTAGCGGGAGATCCGGAAACATTCAGTACTTC. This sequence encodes CASSPRQSTSGRSGNIQYF.

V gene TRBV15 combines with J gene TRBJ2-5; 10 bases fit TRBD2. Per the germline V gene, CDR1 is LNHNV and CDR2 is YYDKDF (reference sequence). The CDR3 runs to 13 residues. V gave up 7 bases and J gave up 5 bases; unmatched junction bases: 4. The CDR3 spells CATTSGRGETQYF. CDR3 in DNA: TGTGCCACCACCAGCGGGAGGGGGGAGACCCAGTACTTC.

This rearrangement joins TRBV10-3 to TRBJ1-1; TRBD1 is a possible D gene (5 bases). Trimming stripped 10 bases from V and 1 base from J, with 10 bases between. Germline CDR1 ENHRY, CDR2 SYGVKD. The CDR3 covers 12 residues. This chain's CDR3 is CATGVPNTEAFF. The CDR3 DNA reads TGTGCCACGGGGGTCCCGAACACTGAAGCTTTCTTT.

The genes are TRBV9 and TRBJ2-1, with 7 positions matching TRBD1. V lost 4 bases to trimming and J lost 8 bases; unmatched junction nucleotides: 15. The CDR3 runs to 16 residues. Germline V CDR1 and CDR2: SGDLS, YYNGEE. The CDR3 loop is CASSHPGGDEVDEQFF. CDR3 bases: TGTGCCAGCAGCCATCCAGGGGGTGATGAAGTTGATGAGCAGTTCTTC.

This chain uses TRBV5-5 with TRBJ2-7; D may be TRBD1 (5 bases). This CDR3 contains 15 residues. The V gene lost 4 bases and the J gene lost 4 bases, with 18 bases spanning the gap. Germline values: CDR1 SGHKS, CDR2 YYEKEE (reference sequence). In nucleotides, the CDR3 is TGTGCCAGCAGCCCTGACAGACGGCCGAATTACGAGCAGTACTTC. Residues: CASSPDRRPNYEQYF.

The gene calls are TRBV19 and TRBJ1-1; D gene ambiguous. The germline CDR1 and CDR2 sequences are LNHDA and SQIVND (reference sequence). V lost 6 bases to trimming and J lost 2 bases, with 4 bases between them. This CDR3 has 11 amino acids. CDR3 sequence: CASRLNTEAFF. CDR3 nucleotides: TGTGCCAGTAGGCTCAACACTGAAGCTTTCTTT.

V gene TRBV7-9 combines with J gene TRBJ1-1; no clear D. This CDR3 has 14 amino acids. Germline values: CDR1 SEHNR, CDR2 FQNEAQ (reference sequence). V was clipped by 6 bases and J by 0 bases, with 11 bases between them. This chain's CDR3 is CASRPDNLNTEAFF. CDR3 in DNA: TGTGCCAGCAGACCTGACAACTTGAACACTGAAGCTTTCTTT. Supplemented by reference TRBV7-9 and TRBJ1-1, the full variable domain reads DTGVSQNPRHKITKRGQNVTFRCDPISEHNRLYWYRQTLGQGPEFLTYFQNEAQLEKSRLLSDRFSAERPKGSFSTLEIQRTEQGDSAMYLCASRPDNLNTEAFFGQGTRLTVV.

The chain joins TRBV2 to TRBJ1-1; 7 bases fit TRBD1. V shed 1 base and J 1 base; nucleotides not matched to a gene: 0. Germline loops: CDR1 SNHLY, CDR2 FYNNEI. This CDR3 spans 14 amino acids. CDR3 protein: CASSEGTGNTEAFF. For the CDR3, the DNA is TGTGCCAGCAGTGAAGGGACAGGGAACACTGAAGCTTTCTTT.

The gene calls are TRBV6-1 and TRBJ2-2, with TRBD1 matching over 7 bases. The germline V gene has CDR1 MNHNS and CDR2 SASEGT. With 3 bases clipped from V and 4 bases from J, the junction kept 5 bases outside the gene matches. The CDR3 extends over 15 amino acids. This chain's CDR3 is CASSELTGTTGELFF. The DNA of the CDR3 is TGTGCCAGCAGTGAGCTGACAGGGACCACCGGGGAGCTGTTTTTT.